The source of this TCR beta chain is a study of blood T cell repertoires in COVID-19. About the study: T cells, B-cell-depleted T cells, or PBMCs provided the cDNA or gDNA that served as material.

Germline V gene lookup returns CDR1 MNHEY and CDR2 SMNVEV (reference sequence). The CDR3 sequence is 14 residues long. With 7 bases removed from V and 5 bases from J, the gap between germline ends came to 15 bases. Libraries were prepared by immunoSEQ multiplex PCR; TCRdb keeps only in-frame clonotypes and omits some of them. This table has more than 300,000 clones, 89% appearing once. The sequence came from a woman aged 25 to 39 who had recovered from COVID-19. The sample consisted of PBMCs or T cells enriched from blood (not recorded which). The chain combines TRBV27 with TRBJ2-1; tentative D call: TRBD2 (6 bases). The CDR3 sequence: CASTPGLTNNEQFF. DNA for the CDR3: TGTGCCAGCACCCCGGGACTTACTAACAATGAGCAGTTCTTC.